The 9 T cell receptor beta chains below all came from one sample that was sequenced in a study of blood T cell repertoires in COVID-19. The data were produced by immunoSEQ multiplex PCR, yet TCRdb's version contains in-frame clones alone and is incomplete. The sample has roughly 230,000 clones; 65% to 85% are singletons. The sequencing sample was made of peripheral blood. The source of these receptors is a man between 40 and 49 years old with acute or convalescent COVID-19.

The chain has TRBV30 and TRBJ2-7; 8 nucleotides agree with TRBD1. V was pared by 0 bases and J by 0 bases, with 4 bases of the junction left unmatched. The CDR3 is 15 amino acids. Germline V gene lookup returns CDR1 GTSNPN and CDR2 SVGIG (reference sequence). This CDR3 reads CAWSVGTGSSYEQYF. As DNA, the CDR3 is TGTGCCTGGAGTGTCGGGACAGGTAGCTCCTACGAGCAGTACTTC.

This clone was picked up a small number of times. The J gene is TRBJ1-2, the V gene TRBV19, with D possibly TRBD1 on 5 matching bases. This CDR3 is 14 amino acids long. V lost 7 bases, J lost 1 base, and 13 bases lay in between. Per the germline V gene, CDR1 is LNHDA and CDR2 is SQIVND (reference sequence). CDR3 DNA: TGTGCCAGTACTGGGGGACTCGGTAACTATGGCTACACCTTC. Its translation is CASTGGLGNYGYTF.

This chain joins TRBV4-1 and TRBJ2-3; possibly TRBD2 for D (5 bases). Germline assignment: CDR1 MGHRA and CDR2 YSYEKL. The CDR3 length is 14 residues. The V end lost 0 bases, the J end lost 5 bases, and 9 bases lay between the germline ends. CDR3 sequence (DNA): TGCGCCAGCAGCCAAGAATCCCGGGGAGATACGCAGTATTTT. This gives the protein CASSQESRGDTQYF.

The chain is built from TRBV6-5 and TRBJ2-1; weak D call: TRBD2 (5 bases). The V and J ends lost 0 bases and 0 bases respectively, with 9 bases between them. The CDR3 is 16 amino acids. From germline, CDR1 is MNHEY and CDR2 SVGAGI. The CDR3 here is CASSYSEESSYNEQFF. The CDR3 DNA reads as TGTGCCAGCAGTTACTCGGAGGAGAGCTCCTACAATGAGCAGTTCTTC.

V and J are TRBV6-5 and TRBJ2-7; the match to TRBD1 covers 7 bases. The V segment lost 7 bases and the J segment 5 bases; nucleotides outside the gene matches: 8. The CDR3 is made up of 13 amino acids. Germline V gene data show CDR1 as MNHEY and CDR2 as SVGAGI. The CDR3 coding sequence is TGTGCCAGCACGCGACAGGGTTACGACGAGCAGTACTTC. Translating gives CASTRQGYDEQYF.

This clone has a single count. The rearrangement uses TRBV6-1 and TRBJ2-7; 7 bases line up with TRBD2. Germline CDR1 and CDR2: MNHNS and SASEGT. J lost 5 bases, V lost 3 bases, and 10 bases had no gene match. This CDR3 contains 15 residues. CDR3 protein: CASSDRTGLRNEQYF. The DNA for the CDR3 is TGTGCCAGCAGTGACCGAACGGGACTAAGGAACGAGCAGTACTTC.

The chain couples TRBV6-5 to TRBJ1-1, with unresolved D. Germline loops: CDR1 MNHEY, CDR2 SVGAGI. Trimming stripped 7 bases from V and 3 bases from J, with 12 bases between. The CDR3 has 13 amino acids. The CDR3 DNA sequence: TGTGCCAGCATAGTTACAGCCTACACTGAAGCTTTCTTT. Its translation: CASIVTAYTEAFF.

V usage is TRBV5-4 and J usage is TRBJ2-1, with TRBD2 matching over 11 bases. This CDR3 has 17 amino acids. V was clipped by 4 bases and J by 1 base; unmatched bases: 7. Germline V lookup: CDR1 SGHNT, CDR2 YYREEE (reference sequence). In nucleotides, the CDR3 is TGTGCCAGCAGCCGTTGGACTAGCGGGCAATCCTACAATGAGCAGTTCTTC. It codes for CASSRWTSGQSYNEQFF.

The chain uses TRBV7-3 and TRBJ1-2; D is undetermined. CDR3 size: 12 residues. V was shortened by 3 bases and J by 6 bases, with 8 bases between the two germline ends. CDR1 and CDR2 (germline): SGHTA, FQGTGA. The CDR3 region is CASSLEGDGYTF. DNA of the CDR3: TGTGCCAGCAGCTTGGAGGGAGATGGCTACACCTTC.